Detailed here is one T cell receptor beta chain. The source of the sample is a study of blood T cell repertoires in COVID-19. Across the study: Acute and convalescent COVID-19 samples came from the United States, Italy and Spain. T cells, B-cell-depleted T cells, or PBMCs provided the cDNA or gDNA that served as material.

Germline CDR1 is PRHDT and CDR2 is FYEKMQ (reference sequence). The V gene lost 3 bases and the J gene lost 3 bases, with 8 bases spanning the gap. This CDR3 spans 13 amino acids. As processed by the authors: Cell counts per sample came from amplifying reference gene primers. The method was immunoSEQ multiplex PCR; TCRdb's version includes in-frame clones alone and lacks a portion of them. V, J and clone size were drawn from that table, and D and trimming were deduced from the DNA. The sample holds 200,000 to 250,000 clones; roughly nine tenths are singletons and the top ten take about 12%. This sequence joins TRBV13 and TRBJ1-2; TRBD1 might be the D (6 bases). The clonotype originates from a woman younger than 30 who had recovered from COVID-19. The material sequenced was peripheral blood. DNA for the CDR3: TGTGCCAGCAGCTTGGCAGGGGACTATGGCTACACCTTC. It yields the protein CASSLAGDYGYTF.